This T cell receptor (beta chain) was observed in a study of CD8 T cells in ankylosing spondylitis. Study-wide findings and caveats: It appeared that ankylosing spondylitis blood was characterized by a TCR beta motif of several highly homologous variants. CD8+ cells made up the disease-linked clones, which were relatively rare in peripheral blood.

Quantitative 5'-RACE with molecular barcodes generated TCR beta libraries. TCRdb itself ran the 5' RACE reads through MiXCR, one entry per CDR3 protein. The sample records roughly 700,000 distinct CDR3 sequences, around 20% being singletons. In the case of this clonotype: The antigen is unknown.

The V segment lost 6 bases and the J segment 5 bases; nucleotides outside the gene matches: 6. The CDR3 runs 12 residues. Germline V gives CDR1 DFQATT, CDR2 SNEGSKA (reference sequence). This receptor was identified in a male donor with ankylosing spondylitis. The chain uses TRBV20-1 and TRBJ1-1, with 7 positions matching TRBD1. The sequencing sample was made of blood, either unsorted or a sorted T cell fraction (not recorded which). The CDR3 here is CSARQGWTEAFF. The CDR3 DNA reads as TGCAGTGCCAGACAGGGTTGGACTGAAGCTTTCTTT.